Given below is one T cell receptor (beta chain) in context. As yet, its antigen is unknown. Researchers took blood at baseline, on cycle 4 day 1, and on cycle 7 day 1. The data are from a study of OX40 agonist ivuxolimab in advanced cancers. Overall study context: The patients got ivuxolimab, which is an agonistic anti-OX40 (CD134) antibody. Males comprised roughly four fifths of the group, whose mean age was approximately 62 years (range about 20 to 90).

Trimming at V came to 2 bases and at J to 5 bases, leaving 3 bases not matched to a gene. CDR3 length: 13 amino acids. Per the germline V gene, CDR1 is SGHDT and CDR2 is YYEEEE. Broader study findings: Expanded peripheral T cell antigen specificity was not determined.

TCRdb's table, derived via immunoSEQ multiplex PCR, lists solely in-frame clones and lacks some. The sample holds about 42,000 clones, about 90% seen once. Sequencing was performed on CD4+ or CD8+ T cells sorted from blood, taken in a trial of the OX40 agonist ivuxolimab. This sequence originates from an adult with an advanced solid tumor such as melanoma, head and neck, liver or kidney cancer. The chain combines TRBV5-6 with TRBJ2-5; TRBD2 matches at 7 bases. CDR3 region: CASSFGEGETQYF. The CDR3 coding sequence is TGTGCCAGCAGCTTTGGGGAGGGGGAGACCCAGTACTTC.